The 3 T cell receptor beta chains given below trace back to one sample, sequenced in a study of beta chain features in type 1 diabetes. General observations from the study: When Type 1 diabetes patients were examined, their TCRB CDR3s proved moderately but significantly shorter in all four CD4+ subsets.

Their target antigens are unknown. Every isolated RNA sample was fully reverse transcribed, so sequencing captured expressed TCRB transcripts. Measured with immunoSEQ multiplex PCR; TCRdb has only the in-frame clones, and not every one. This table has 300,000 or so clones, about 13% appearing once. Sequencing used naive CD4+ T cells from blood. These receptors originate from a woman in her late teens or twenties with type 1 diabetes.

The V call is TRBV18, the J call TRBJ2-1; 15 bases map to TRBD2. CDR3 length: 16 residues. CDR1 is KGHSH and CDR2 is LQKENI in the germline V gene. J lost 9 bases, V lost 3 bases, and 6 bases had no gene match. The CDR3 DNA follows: TGTGCCAGCTCACCCCAAGGACTAGCGGGAGGGGGTGAGCAGTTCTTC. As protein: CASSPQGLAGGGEQFF.

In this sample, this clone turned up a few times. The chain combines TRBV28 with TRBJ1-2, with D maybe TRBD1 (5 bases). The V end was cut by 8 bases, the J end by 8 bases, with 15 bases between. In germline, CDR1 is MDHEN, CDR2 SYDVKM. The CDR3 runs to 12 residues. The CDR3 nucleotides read TGTGCCAGCGGGGCCCGCAATCTAGGCTACACCTTC. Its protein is CASGARNLGYTF.

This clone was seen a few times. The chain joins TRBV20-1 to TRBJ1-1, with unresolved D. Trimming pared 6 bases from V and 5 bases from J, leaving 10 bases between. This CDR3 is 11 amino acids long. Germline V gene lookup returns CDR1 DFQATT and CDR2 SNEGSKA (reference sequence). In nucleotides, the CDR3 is TGCAGTGCCCGGAGGAGTACTGAAGCTTTCTTT. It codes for CSARRSTEAFF.